Listed here is a single TCR beta chain. Its specificity is unknown. The data belong to a study of cytomegalovirus exposure and HLA in healthy donors. For the study at large: A prior study identified just under 120 million unique TCR beta sequences from 200 million or so T cells.

J was trimmed by 11 bases and V by 0 bases; bases with no gene match: 6. The CDR3 spans 13 residues. From germline, CDR1 is MNHEY and CDR2 SVGAGI. The study's findings and limits: A later analysis showed TCR association rates differing by HLA locus, peaking at DRB1 and lowest at HLA-C. Sequence variants that were highly shared formed a cluster that was likely a sequencing artifact. Roughly uniform depth of sequencing across donors was assumed in presence/absence analyses.

PCR employed 60 Vbeta and 13 Jbeta primers. Assay: immunoSEQ multiplex PCR; the TCRdb copy retains only in-frame clones and omits some. The sample includes 100,000 to 150,000 clones, 75% to 85% of them seen just once. This clonotype was sampled from a young man in good health and CMV-seropositive. Sequencing was performed on PBMCs. The V gene is TRBV6-5, the J gene TRBJ1-1; 7 bases align to TRBD1. DNA for the CDR3: TGTGCCAGCAGTTACTCTATTGACAGGGTTGCTTTCTTT. Amino acids: CASSYSIDRVAFF.